The 22 T cell receptor beta chains reported below all come from one sample, sequenced in a study of early T cells in non-severe SARS-CoV-2 infection. TCRdb analysed the 5' RACE reads with MiXCR anew, one entry per CDR3 protein. The sample consists of about 89,000 distinct CDR3 sequences, approximately 16% of them appearing once. Sequenced material: whole blood, taken at baseline. Source of these receptors: an adult who was a healthcare worker with PCR-confirmed SARS-CoV-2 infection or an uninfected control (not recorded which).

The V gene is TRBV7-2, the J gene TRBJ1-6; no firm D call. CDR1 and CDR2 (germline): SGHTA, FQGNSA. The CDR3 sequence is 13 residues long. Trimming left V 2 bases short and J 10 bases short, with 9 bases between. Here the CDR3 reads CASSLTLLSPLHF. The CDR3 nucleotides read TGTGCCAGCAGCTTAACCCTACTATCACCCCTCCACTTT. Full variable domain (outside the CDR3, taken from reference TRBV7-2 and TRBJ1-6): GAGVSQSPSNKVTEKGKDVELRCDPISGHTALYWYRQSLGQGLEFLIYFQGNSAPDKSGLPSDRFSAERTGGSVSTLTIQRTQQEDSAVYLCASSLTLLSPLHFGNGTRLTVT.

This clonotype was counted ten times or more. The genes are TRBV3-1 and TRBJ1-1; a possible D gene is TRBD1 (6 bases). Germline lookup yields CDR1 LGHDT and CDR2 YNNKEL (reference sequence). Between the trimmed V and J ends, which lost 6 bases and 6 bases, there was a span of 14 bases. This CDR3 region has 13 residues. CDR3 protein: CASRHRDGAEAFF. The CDR3 coding sequence is TGTGCCAGCAGACACAGGGATGGAGCTGAAGCTTTCTTT.

The rearrangement links TRBV11-2 to TRBJ2-1, with D perhaps TRBD2 (6 bases). The germline V gene encodes CDR1 SGHAT and CDR2 FQNNGV. Trimming stripped 5 bases from V and 12 bases from J, with 23 bases between. CDR3 size: 15 residues. This CDR3 reads CASSPAAEGPRMQFF. CDR3 nucleotides: TGTGCCAGCAGCCCGGCGGCGGAGGGTCCAAGGATGCAGTTCTTC.

CDR3 residues: CAIGDANSYEQYF. CDR3 in DNA: TGTGCCATTGGGGACGCCAACTCCTACGAGCAGTACTTC. The V call is TRBV28, the J call TRBJ2-7, with D perhaps TRBD1 or TRBD2 (5 bases each). Germline CDR1 MDHEN, CDR2 SYDVKM. The length of the CDR3 is 13 residues. The V gene lost 10 bases and the J gene lost 0 bases, with 13 bases spanning the gap.

This clonotype was detected a few times. The chain links TRBV20-1 to TRBJ2-1; 8 nucleotides match TRBD2. This CDR3 spans 18 amino acids. Germline V gene sequence: CDR1 DFQATT, CDR2 SNEGSKA (reference sequence). V dropped 6 bases and J dropped 0; count of bases not matched to a gene: 16. Here the CDR3 reads CSALGRLAGRNSYNEQFF. The DNA for the CDR3 is TGCAGTGCCTTAGGTCGGCTAGCGGGTCGTAACTCCTACAATGAGCAGTTCTTC.

This clonotype has just a few counts. The chain combines TRBV13 with TRBJ2-2; no firm D call. This CDR3 contains 13 residues. Germline CDR1 PRHDT, CDR2 FYEKMQ (reference sequence). V was trimmed by 5 bases and J by 7 bases, leaving 11 bases between them. For the CDR3, the DNA is TGTGCCAGCAGCCTCCGGTCTCACGGGGAGCTGTTTTTT. Its translation is CASSLRSHGELFF.

This clonotype came up a few times. The chain recombines TRBV4-3 with TRBJ2-7, with D hard to call. CDR1 LGHNA and CDR2 YSLEER come from the germline V gene. The CDR3 runs 15 residues. Trimming stripped 0 bases from V and 2 bases from J, with 11 bases between. The CDR3 region is CASSQDYWNTYEQYF. CDR3 nucleotides: TGCGCCAGCAGCCAAGATTACTGGAATACCTACGAGCAGTACTTC.

This clonotype was counted ten times or more. The chain combines TRBV7-9 with TRBJ2-3; the D call may be TRBD1 or TRBD2 (5 bases each). CDR3 length: 14 amino acids. Germline lookup yields CDR1 SEHNR and CDR2 FQNEAQ (reference sequence). V lost 5 bases, J lost 2 bases, and 11 bases lay in between. The CDR3 DNA sequence: TGTGCCAGCAGCCGGGACGGCGACACAGATACGCAGTATTTT. Its protein product is CASSRDGDTDTQYF.

This clonotype was seen a few times. The chain employs TRBV7-2 and TRBJ2-7; 14 bases line up with TRBD2. CDR1 and CDR2 from the germline V gene are SGHTA and FQGNSA. The CDR3 is made up of 15 amino acids. J gave up 2 bases and V 4 bases, and 1 base lay outside the gene matches. The DNA of the CDR3 is TGTGCCAGCAGCTGGGGACTAGCGGGAGCCTACGAGCAGTACTTC. Translated, it gives CASSWGLAGAYEQYF. Supplemented by reference TRBV7-2 and TRBJ2-7, the full variable domain reads GAGVSQSPSNKVTEKGKDVELRCDPISGHTALYWYRQSLGQGLEFLIYFQGNSAPDKSGLPSDRFSAERTGGSVSTLTIQRTQQEDSAVYLCASSWGLAGAYEQYFGPGTRLTVT.

There are many counts of this clonotype. This could be a read error, since a much larger clone is one nucleotide away. V and J are TRBV12-3 or TRBV12-4 and TRBJ2-3, with D hard to call. V gave up 8 bases and J gave up 6 bases, with 9 bases separating them. The CDR3 length is 11 residues. CDR3 bases: TGTGCCAGCGGCCCGAGGGATACGCAGTATTTT. Its translation is CASGPRDTQYF.

This clonotype appeared a few times. The CDR3 here is CASSLLLLTDTQYF. In nucleotides, the CDR3 is TGTGCCAGCAGCTTATTACTCCTCACAGATACGCAGTATTTT. V and J are TRBV7-8 and TRBJ2-3; D gene unclear. Germline V gives CDR1 SGHVS, CDR2 FQNEAQ. Trimming removed 2 bases from V and 2 bases from J, with 8 bases in between. This CDR3 has 14 amino acids.

The genes are TRBV20-1 and TRBJ2-1; 8 bases fit TRBD1. V shed 6 bases, J shed 5 bases, and the junction held 3 bases outside the gene matches. The CDR3 runs 12 residues. Looked up from germline, CDR1 is DFQATT and CDR2 is SNEGSKA (reference sequence). CDR3 region: CSALTGDNEQFF. The DNA for the CDR3 is TGCAGTGCCTTGACAGGGGACAATGAGCAGTTCTTC.

The chain is built from TRBV6-5 and TRBJ2-1; a possible D gene is TRBD2 (5 bases). The V gene's germline CDR1 is MNHEY and CDR2 SVGAGI. With 7 bases removed from V and 6 bases from J, the gap between germline ends came to 22 bases. This CDR3 region has 16 residues. CDR3: CASTRRGGPTTNEQFF. The CDR3 bases are TGTGCCAGCACGAGGCGCGGAGGACCCACCACCAATGAGCAGTTCTTC.

The chain recombines TRBV19 with TRBJ2-1; D tentatively reads TRBD1 or TRBD2 (7 bases each). The CDR3 sequence is 15 residues long. Trimming took off 7 bases at V and 0 bases at J, with 13 bases between the two ends. Per the germline V gene, CDR1 is LNHDA and CDR2 is SQIVND (reference sequence). The CDR3 DNA is TGTGCCAGTATCCCAGGGGGGGGCTCCTACAATGAGCAGTTCTTC. Protein sequence: CASIPGGGSYNEQFF.

This chain links TRBV9 with TRBJ2-1; D not resolved. CDR3 length: 13 residues. The germline V gene encodes CDR1 SGDLS and CDR2 YYNGEE. With 0 bases removed from V and 3 bases from J, the gap between germline ends came to 4 bases. In DNA, the CDR3 is TGTGCCAGCAGCGTAGAGAGCTACAATGAGCAGTTCTTC. Protein: CASSVESYNEQFF.

The V gene is TRBV2, the J gene TRBJ2-5, with D hard to call. Germline V CDR1 and CDR2: SNHLY, FYNNEI. Trimming removed 4 bases at V and 5 bases at J, with 11 bases between. The CDR3 loop spans 13 amino acids. This chain's CDR3 is CASSASQVETQYF. Here the CDR3 DNA reads TGTGCCAGCAGTGCCAGCCAAGTGGAGACCCAGTACTTC.

This chain connects TRBV6-2 or TRBV6-3 to TRBJ2-7; TRBD1 matches at 10 bases. The CDR3 loop spans 15 amino acids. V gave up 6 bases and J gave up 6 bases; unmatched junction bases: 11. Germline V lookup: CDR1 MNHEY, CDR2 SVGEGT. This CDR3 reads CASRNPGQGSGEQYF. CDR3 sequence (DNA): TGTGCCAGCAGGAATCCGGGACAGGGGTCGGGCGAGCAGTACTTC.

The V and J genes are TRBV28 and TRBJ2-1; D gene uncertain. CDR1 is MDHEN, CDR2 SYDVKM, per germline. Between the trimmed V and J ends, which lost 5 bases and 5 bases, there was a span of 19 bases. The CDR3 sequence is 16 residues long. CDR3 region: CASSPSAEKGNNEQFF. The CDR3 nucleotides are TGTGCCAGCAGTCCCTCTGCGGAAAAGGGTAACAATGAGCAGTTCTTC.

This clonotype was picked up a small number of times. V and J are TRBV27 and TRBJ1-1; D is perhaps TRBD1 (6 bases). V gave up 2 bases and J gave up 4 bases, with 11 bases separating them. The V gene's germline CDR1 is MNHEY and CDR2 SMNVEV (reference sequence). This CDR3 spans 14 amino acids. Here the CDR3 reads CASSLVRGGTEAFF. The CDR3 DNA is TGTGCCAGCAGTTTAGTCAGGGGAGGCACTGAAGCTTTCTTT.

In its sample, this clonotype was seen a few times. The chain couples TRBV18 to TRBJ2-5; 9 nucleotides line up with TRBD1. This CDR3 is 14 amino acids long. V lost 5 bases, J lost 4 bases, and 5 bases stayed unmatched. Per the germline V gene, CDR1 is KGHSH and CDR2 is LQKENI. DNA for the CDR3: TGTGCCAGCTCAGGACGACAGGGGGGAGAGACCCAGTACTTC. It yields the protein CASSGRQGGETQYF.

This chain uses TRBV9 with TRBJ2-7; 11 positions agree with TRBD2. V dropped 4 bases and J dropped 2; count of bases not matched to a gene: 5. The CDR3 has 15 amino acids. CDR1 SGDLS and CDR2 YYNGEE come from the germline V gene. The CDR3 sequence is CASSLTSGSTYEQYF. In DNA form, the CDR3 reads TGTGCCAGCAGCCTTACTAGCGGGAGCACCTACGAGCAGTACTTC.

This clonotype turned up a few times. CDR3 sequence: CASSQVLAGKYREQFF. Here the CDR3 DNA reads TGCGCCAGCAGCCAAGTACTAGCGGGAAAGTATAGGGAGCAGTTCTTC. The chain has TRBV4-1 and TRBJ2-1; 10 nucleotides align to TRBD2. The CDR3 loop spans 16 amino acids. Germline CDR1 and CDR2: MGHRA and YSYEKL. Trimming took 1 base from V and 10 from J; bases not matched to a gene: 10.